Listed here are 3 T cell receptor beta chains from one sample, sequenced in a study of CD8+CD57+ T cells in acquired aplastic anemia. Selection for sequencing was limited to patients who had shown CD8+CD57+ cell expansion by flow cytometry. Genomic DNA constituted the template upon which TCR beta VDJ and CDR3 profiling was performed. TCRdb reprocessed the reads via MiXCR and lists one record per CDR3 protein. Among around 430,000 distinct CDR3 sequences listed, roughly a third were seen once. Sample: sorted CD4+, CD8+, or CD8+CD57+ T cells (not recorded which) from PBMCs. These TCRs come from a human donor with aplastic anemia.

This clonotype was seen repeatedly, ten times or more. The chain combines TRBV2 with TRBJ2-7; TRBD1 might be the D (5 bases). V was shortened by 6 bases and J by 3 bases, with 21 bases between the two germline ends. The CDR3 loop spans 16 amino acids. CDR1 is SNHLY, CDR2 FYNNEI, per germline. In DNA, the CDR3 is TGTGCCAGCAGCGAAAATAGGGGCAGCGCGAGCTACGAGCAGTACTTC. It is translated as CASSENRGSASYEQYF.

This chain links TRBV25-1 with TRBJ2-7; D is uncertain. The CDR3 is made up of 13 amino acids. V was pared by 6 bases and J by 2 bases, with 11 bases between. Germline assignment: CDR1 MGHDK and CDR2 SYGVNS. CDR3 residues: CASRGFGPYEQYF. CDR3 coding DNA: TGTGCCAGCAGGGGCTTTGGGCCCTACGAGCAGTACTTC.

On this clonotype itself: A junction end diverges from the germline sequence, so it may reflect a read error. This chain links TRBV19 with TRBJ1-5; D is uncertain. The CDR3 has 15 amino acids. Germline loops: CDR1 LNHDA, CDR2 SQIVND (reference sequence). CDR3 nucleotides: TGTGCCAGTAGTATAGACTCAGAGAGGAATCAGCTCCAGCATTTT. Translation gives CASSIDSERNQLQHF.